A selection of T cell receptor beta chains follows, all from one sample in a study of blood T cell repertoires in COVID-19. Using immunoSEQ multiplex PCR, the repertoire was profiled, and TCRdb retains in-frame clones only, with some absent. The sample records 150,000 to 160,000 clones, around 85% being singletons. Sequencing input: peripheral blood. The source of these receptors is a woman aged 55-69 years with acute or convalescent COVID-19. Each CDR3 is given with its conserved first and last residue. Fields, in order: D gene, clone size, CDR3 length, J gene, V gene, CDR3 protein, CDR3 DNA. The D gene is left open where the match is weak. Clone size appears in some rows only: once, few, many, or a class for an expanded clone.

NA	NA	12	TRBJ2-3	TRBV7-3	CASSLEGRTQYF	TGTGCCAGCAGCTTAGAGGGCCGGACGCAGTATTTT
TRBD2	NA	15	TRBJ2-5	TRBV5-1	CASSLIAGGQETQYF	TGCGCCAGCAGCTTGATCGCGGGGGGGCAAGAGACCCAGTACTTC
TRBD1	NA	16	TRBJ1-6	TRBV18	CASHDTGERSGSPLHF	TGTGCCAGCCATGATACAGGGGAACGATCGGGTTCACCCCTCCACTTT
NA	once	16	TRBJ1-2	TRBV27	CASSLNRLPGSYGYTF	TGTGCCAGCAGTTTAAACAGGCTACCTGGCAGCTATGGCTACACCTTC
NA	NA	17	TRBJ1-5	TRBV20-1	CSASRRGAGRSNQPQHF	TGCAGTGCTAGTAGGAGGGGCGCGGGGCGAAGCAATCAGCCCCAGCATTTT
TRBD1	NA	15	TRBJ1-3	TRBV5-5	CASSRTGETGNTIYF	TGTGCCAGCAGCCGGACAGGGGAAACTGGAAACACCATATATTTT
TRBD1	NA	15	TRBJ1-6	TRBV5-8	CASRRTGTYNSPLHF	TGTGCCAGCAGACGGACAGGGACCTATAATTCACCCCTCCACTTT
TRBD1	NA	15	TRBJ1-6	TRBV5-8	CASSLTGGYNSPLHF	TGTGCCAGCAGCTTAACAGGGGGCTATAATTCACCCCTCCACTTT
TRBD1	NA	13	TRBJ1-5	TRBV7-2	CASSSQGDQPQHF	TGTGCCAGCAGCTCACAGGGGGATCAGCCCCAGCATTTT
TRBD2	NA	16	TRBJ2-5	TRBV3-1/TRBV3-2	CASSTRLAGAKETQYF	TGTGCCAGCAGCACCCGACTAGCGGGGGCGAAAGAGACCCAGTACTTC
NA	once	13	TRBJ1-3	TRBV29-1	CSVADNSGNTIYF	TGCAGCGTTGCGGACAACTCTGGAAACACCATATATTTT
TRBD1	NA	15	TRBJ2-2	TRBV18	CASSQGQGSTGELFF	TGTGCCAGCTCCCAGGGACAGGGGAGCACCGGGGAGCTGTTTTTT
NA	NA	15	TRBJ2-3	TRBV7-7	CASSLGRGSTDTQYF	TGTGCCAGCAGCTTAGGCCGGGGGAGCACAGATACGCAGTATTTT
NA	NA	16	TRBJ2-1	TRBV6-5	CASSYLTGRRRNEQFF	TGTGCCAGCAGTTACTTAACAGGGAGACGGCGTAATGAGCAGTTCTTC
NA	NA	14	TRBJ1-6	TRBV21-1	CVEALDGINSPLHF	TGTGTAGAGGCCCTGGACGGGATTAATTCACCCCTCCACTTT
NA	few	14	TRBJ2-1	TRBV6-5	CASSYGQGGDEQFF	TGTGCCAGCAGTTACGGGCAGGGTGGAGATGAGCAGTTCTTC
NA	NA	14	TRBJ2-7	TRBV19	CASSYMEGTYEQYF	TGTGCCAGTAGTTATATGGAGGGTACCTACGAGCAGTACTTC